The 30 T cell receptor beta chains below come from one sample, sequenced in a study of CD8+CD57+ T cells in acquired aplastic anemia. CD8+CD57+ cell expansion had been shown by flow cytometry in patients chosen for sequencing. Researchers used genomic DNA as the template to profile TCR beta VDJ and CDR3. TCRdb called the reads again in MiXCR, with one record for every CDR3 protein. The data show some 150,000 distinct CDR3 sequences, approximately 52% seen once. The specimen sequenced was sorted CD4+, CD8+, or CD8+CD57+ T cells (not recorded which) from PBMCs. All receptors come from a human donor with aplastic anemia.

This sequence joins TRBV20-1 and TRBJ1-6, with 10 bases fitting TRBD1. This CDR3 region has 15 residues. Germline CDR1 reads DFQATT; CDR2 reads SNEGSKA (reference sequence). J was trimmed by 8 bases and V by 4 bases; bases with no gene match: 8. CDR3 loop: CSATSGQGVYSPLHF. The CDR3 DNA reads as TGCAGTGCTACCTCTGGACAGGGGGTATATTCACCCCTCCACTTT.

V usage is TRBV4-3 and J usage is TRBJ2-7; 7 bases align to TRBD1. V shed 1 base and J 3 bases; nucleotides not matched to a gene: 6. Germline values: CDR1 LGHNA, CDR2 YSLEER. The CDR3 covers 15 residues. This chain's CDR3 is CASSQGPRDSYEQYF. In DNA, the CDR3 is TGCGCCAGCAGCCAAGGCCCCCGGGACAGCTACGAGCAGTACTTC.

Ten or more counts support this clonotype. The chain has TRBV5-1 and TRBJ2-2; D not resolved. V gave up 2 bases and J gave up 0 bases, with 14 bases separating them. Germline V gene sequence: CDR1 SGHRS, CDR2 YFSETQ. This CDR3 has 17 residues. The CDR3 loop is CASSFPIADANTGELFF. In nucleotides, the CDR3 is TGCGCCAGCAGCTTCCCCATAGCAGACGCGAACACCGGGGAGCTGTTTTTT.

In this sample, this clonotype turned up many times. V usage is TRBV25-1 and J usage is TRBJ1-2; the match to TRBD1 covers 8 bases. V lost 4 bases and J lost 8; bases outside the gene matches: 9. This CDR3 region has 14 residues. Per the germline V gene, CDR1 is MGHDK and CDR2 is SYGVNS. CDR3: CASSAPQGAGGYTF. CDR3 DNA: TGTGCCAGCAGTGCCCCGCAGGGGGCTGGGGGCTACACCTTC.

This clonotype was recorded many times. The rearrangement uses TRBV7-9 and TRBJ2-7; D is undetermined. The CDR3 contains 15 residues. Trimming left V 5 bases short and J 4 bases short, with 18 bases between. The germline gives CDR1 SEHNR, CDR2 FQNEAQ (reference sequence). The CDR3 here is CASSPPSDPTYEQYF. Here the CDR3 DNA reads TGTGCCAGCAGCCCCCCGAGCGACCCGACTTACGAGCAGTACTTC.

The chain carries TRBV19 and TRBJ1-2; D is unresolved. The CDR3 consists of 11 residues. Germline values: CDR1 LNHDA, CDR2 SQIVND (reference sequence). V was cut by 5 bases and J by 4 bases, with 5 bases left in between. Here the CDR3 reads CASSLAYGYTF. Written as DNA, the CDR3 is TGTGCCAGTAGTCTAGCCTATGGCTACACCTTC.

This clonotype was counted between two and nine times. The rearrangement joins TRBV7-9 to TRBJ2-2, with a tentative D call TRBD2 (7 bases). The germline gives CDR1 SEHNR, CDR2 FQNEAQ (reference sequence). This CDR3 is built from 18 residues. The V gene lost 4 bases and the J gene lost 0 bases, with 18 bases spanning the gap. The CDR3 nucleotides are TGTGCCAGCAGCTCAGGCAGGTCGCGGGGGCCGAACACCGGGGAGCTGTTTTTT. Its protein product is CASSSGRSRGPNTGELFF.

The chain couples TRBV20-1 to TRBJ2-7; a weak D match, TRBD1 (6 bases). The V end lost 3 bases, the J end lost 4 bases, and 10 bases lay between the germline ends. Germline lookup yields CDR1 DFQATT and CDR2 SNEGSKA (reference sequence). The CDR3 has 12 residues. The CDR3 DNA follows: TGCAGTGCTAGCACAGGGATTTACGAGCAGTACTTC. It translates to CSASTGIYEQYF.

V and J are TRBV20-1 and TRBJ2-5, with D perhaps TRBD1 (6 bases). Between the trimmed V and J ends, which lost 3 bases and 6 bases, there was a span of 14 bases. The CDR3 has 13 residues. Germline CDR1 reads DFQATT; CDR2 reads SNEGSKA (reference sequence). CDR3 DNA: TGCAGTGCTAGGCCGGGACACCTTCAGACCCAGTACTTC. It specifies CSARPGHLQTQYF.

This clonotype has a handful of counts. This chain uses TRBV15 with TRBJ2-1; weak D call: TRBD2 (6 bases). Trimming removed 3 bases from V and 10 bases from J, with 16 bases in between. The CDR3 covers 14 residues. Germline V gene data show CDR1 as LNHNV and CDR2 as YYDKDF (reference sequence). The CDR3 DNA reads as TGTGCCACCAGCAGGGGAGGTCAGGGTCCGGAGCAGTTCTTC. It yields the protein CATSRGGQGPEQFF.

This clonotype was recorded at least ten times. The gene calls are TRBV27 and TRBJ1-6, with 7 bases aligning to TRBD1. This CDR3 region has 16 residues. Germline CDR1 reads MNHEY; CDR2 reads SMNVEV (reference sequence). The V and J ends lost 6 bases and 9 bases, in that order; junction bases with no gene match: 14. The CDR3 region has the DNA TGTGCCAGCAGCCCTAGGGGGCAGGCTGAAGTTTCACCCCTCCACTTT. Its protein product is CASSPRGQAEVSPLHF.

This clonotype was seen once. This chain joins TRBV7-2 and TRBJ2-7; D call uncertain. The CDR3 contains 13 residues. V lost 0 bases to trimming and J lost 4 bases, with 7 bases between them. Germline loops: CDR1 SGHTA, CDR2 FQGNSA. CDR3 loop: CASSLAPVYEQYF. CDR3 in DNA: TGTGCCAGCAGCTTAGCCCCAGTTTACGAGCAGTACTTC.

As to this clonotype: A read error is likely, as this CDR3 ends without the conserved phenylalanine or tryptophan. The gene calls are TRBV7-7 and TRBJ2-5; no firm D call. The CDR3 spans 13 residues. Germline V lookup: CDR1 SSHAT, CDR2 FNYEAQ (reference sequence). In DNA form, the CDR3 reads TGTGCTAGCAGCCCCAACAGACAAGAGACCCAGTACTCC. Translated, it gives CASSPNRQETQYS.

Many counts were recorded for this clonotype. The CDR3, as DNA: TGTGCCAGCACCGACAGGGGTGGCTACACCTTC. Translated: CASTDRGGYTF. This chain connects TRBV6-1 to TRBJ1-2; 8 bases line up with TRBD1. Unmatched junction bases numbered 2, after V lost 7 bases and J lost 7 bases. Germline V gene lookup returns CDR1 MNHNS and CDR2 SASEGT. This CDR3 is 11 amino acids long.

This clonotype was detected a few times. The rearrangement links TRBV7-9 to TRBJ2-5, with D uncertain. The closer fit of TRBJ2-7 to the DNA end suggests the J call may be wrong. There are 13 residues in the CDR3. The germline V gene has CDR1 SEHNR and CDR2 FQNEAQ (reference sequence). The CDR3 DNA follows: TGTGCCAGCAGCTTGGGTCATCGCTACGAGCAGTACTTC. Translating gives CASSLGHRYEQYF.

Comment on this clonotype: Germline is not matched at one junction end, which may reflect a read error. V is TRBV15 and J is TRBJ1-2; TRBD1 might be the D (5 bases). Germline values: CDR1 LNHNV, CDR2 YYDKDF (reference sequence). The CDR3 covers 13 residues. DNA of the CDR3: TGTGCCACCAGCAGGGATTCCAGGGCTGGCTACGCCTTC. Encoded protein: CATSRDSRAGYAF.

The gene calls are TRBV2 and TRBJ2-7, with 8 bases fitting TRBD1. V lost 6 bases, J lost 6 bases, and 10 bases stayed unmatched. The germline V gene has CDR1 SNHLY and CDR2 FYNNEI. The CDR3 runs to 14 residues. CDR3 in DNA: TGTGCCAGCAGCCCGGACAGGGACTGGTCCGAGCAGTACTTC. Translating it yields CASSPDRDWSEQYF.

This clonotype has ten or more counts. This rearrangement joins TRBV6-1 to TRBJ1-1; D ambiguous. The V end lost 6 bases, the J end lost 0 bases, and 11 bases lay between the germline ends. The CDR3 is made up of 14 amino acids. CDR1 and CDR2 from the germline V gene are MNHNS and SASEGT. The CDR3 DNA reads TGTGCCAGCAGCCGGGGTGGAATGAACACTGAAGCTTTCTTT. It translates to CASSRGGMNTEAFF.

This clonotype was observed many times. V gene TRBV4-2 combines with J gene TRBJ2-3; TRBD2 matches 9 bases. The CDR3 loop spans 16 amino acids. Trimming at V came to 5 bases and at J to 2 bases, leaving 8 bases not matched to a gene. Germline V gives CDR1 LGHNA, CDR2 YNFKEQ. As DNA, the CDR3 is TGTGCCAGCAGCGAAACTAGCGGGCGCTCCACAGATACGCAGTATTTT. Encoded protein: CASSETSGRSTDTQYF.

V and J are TRBV19 and TRBJ2-3, with TRBD2 matching 8 bases. The CDR3 length is 18 residues. The J segment lost 4 bases and the V segment lost 3 bases, leaving 15 bases of the junction unmatched. The germline gives CDR1 LNHDA, CDR2 SQIVND (reference sequence). The CDR3 is CASSMGVRIAGLADTQYF. In DNA form, the CDR3 reads TGTGCCAGTAGTATGGGGGTCCGTATAGCGGGGTTGGCAGATACGCAGTATTTT.

The table lists this clonotype with many counts. This chain joins TRBV15 and TRBJ2-6; perhaps TRBD2 as D (5 bases). Between the trimmed V and J ends, which lost 5 bases and 0 bases, there was a span of 11 bases. Germline V gene lookup returns CDR1 LNHNV and CDR2 YYDKDF (reference sequence). CDR3 length: 16 amino acids. CDR3 amino acids: CATSETTSSGANVLTF. In DNA form, the CDR3 reads TGTGCCACCAGCGAAACAACTAGCTCTGGGGCCAACGTCCTGACTTTC.

V gene TRBV7-6 combines with J gene TRBJ2-7; D is possibly TRBD1 or TRBD2 (6 bases each). The CDR3 consists of 13 residues. V dropped 5 bases and J dropped 4 bases, with 12 bases sitting between them. In germline, CDR1 is SGHVS, CDR2 FNYEAQ. CDR3 sequence (DNA): TGTGCCAGCAGCCAGACGGGGGCGTACGAGCAGTACTTC. It encodes CASSQTGAYEQYF.

The J gene is TRBJ1-6, the V gene TRBV20-1; 9 positions match TRBD1. The CDR3 has 18 amino acids. Per the germline V gene, CDR1 is DFQATT and CDR2 is SNEGSKA (reference sequence). The junction had 11 bases not matched to a gene; V was cut back by 2 bases and J by 3 bases. The CDR3: CSARSLGGTGSYNSPLHF. For the CDR3, the DNA is TGCAGTGCTAGATCCCTGGGAGGGACAGGGAGCTATAATTCACCCCTCCACTTT.

This chain uses TRBV24-1 with TRBJ1-1, with a tentative D call TRBD1 (6 bases). Per germline, CDR1 KGHDR and CDR2 SFDVKD. V was trimmed by 2 bases and J by 2 bases, leaving 11 bases between them. The CDR3 has 15 residues. This chain's CDR3 is CATSDSKQGNTEAFF. The CDR3 DNA reads as TGTGCCACCAGTGATTCAAAACAGGGAAACACTGAAGCTTTCTTT.

The chain links TRBV15 to TRBJ1-2; D not certain. This CDR3 comprises 15 residues. Germline CDR1 reads LNHNV; CDR2 reads YYDKDF (reference sequence). V gave up 0 bases and J gave up 5 bases, with 13 bases separating them. CDR3 loop: CATSRDPDARYGYTF. DNA of the CDR3: TGTGCCACCAGCAGAGATCCTGATGCTAGGTATGGCTACACCTTC. The full variable domain, rest sourced from reference TRBV15 and TRBJ1-2, is DAMVIQNPRYQVTQFGKPVTLSCSQTLNHNVMYWYQQKSSQAPKLLFHYYDKDFNNEADTPDNFQSRRPNTSFCFLDIRSPGLGDTAMYLCATSRDPDARYGYTFGSGTRLTVV.

This clonotype was detected ten times or more. The chain joins TRBV2 to TRBJ2-5; 9 bases map to TRBD2. The length of the CDR3 is 16 residues. The germline gives CDR1 SNHLY, CDR2 FYNNEI. The junction had 13 bases not matched to a gene; V was cut back by 6 bases and J by 5 bases. This CDR3 reads CASRPGTSSRRETQYF. CDR3 nucleotide sequence: TGTGCCAGCAGGCCCGGGACTAGCTCCCGGAGGGAGACCCAGTACTTC.

This clonotype has just a few counts. The chain employs TRBV10-3 and TRBJ2-7; tentative D call: TRBD1 (5 bases). Germline CDR1 and CDR2: ENHRY and SYGVKD. This CDR3 is 15 amino acids long. The ends were cut back, 4 bases at V and 2 bases at J, with 15 bases in the middle. In nucleotides, the CDR3 is TGTGCCATCAGTGTCCGGCCAGACAGCACCTACGAGCAGTACTTC. Translation gives CAISVRPDSTYEQYF.

This clonotype was counted ten times or more. The V call is TRBV7-9, the J call TRBJ1-2, with D unclear. V was shortened by 11 bases and J by 4 bases, with 11 bases between the two germline ends. Germline V CDR1 and CDR2: SEHNR, FQNEAQ (reference sequence). The CDR3 extends over 11 amino acids. The CDR3 coding sequence is TGTGCCGGAGGTGTAAGCTATGGCTACACCTTC. Translated: CAGGVSYGYTF.

In its sample, this clonotype was seen many times. J is TRBJ2-3 and V is TRBV4-2; 13 bases agree with TRBD2. Per the germline V gene, CDR1 is LGHNA and CDR2 is YNFKEQ. V shed 4 bases and J 0 bases; nucleotides not matched to a gene: 13. The CDR3 is 20 amino acids. In DNA, the CDR3 is TGTGCCAGCAGCCCAAGACTAGCGGGGGGCTCCTTAACTAGCACAGATACGCAGTATTTT. Its translation: CASSPRLAGGSLTSTDTQYF.

The chain combines TRBV9 with TRBJ2-1; 9 bases match TRBD2. This CDR3 comprises 16 residues. Germline CDR1 reads SGDLS; CDR2 reads YYNGEE. The trim removed 0 bases at V and 3 bases at J, leaving 4 bases unmatched. For the CDR3, the DNA is TGTGCCAGCAGCGTAGATGGCGGGGGGGACTACAATGAGCAGTTCTTC. Its protein product is CASSVDGGGDYNEQFF.